This TCR beta chain derives from a study of blood T cell repertoires in COVID-19. The protocol was immunoSEQ multiplex PCR, while the TCRdb copy is restricted to in-frame clones and leaves out a portion. The sample has 120,000 or so clones, around 81% seen once. Per the germline V gene, CDR1 is SGHAT and CDR2 is FQNNGV. Trimming removed 0 bases at V and 1 base at J, with 21 bases between. The CDR3 spans 19 residues. Sample: peripheral blood. The genes are TRBV11-2 and TRBJ1-1; D is unresolved. This TCR came from a man aged 30-40 years with COVID-19, enrolled during active disease. The CDR3 region has the DNA TGTGCCAGCAGCTTAGATTCGGTGAGGAGGCCGGTCTGGAACACTGAAGCTTTCTTT. Protein product: CASSLDSVRRPVWNTEAFF.